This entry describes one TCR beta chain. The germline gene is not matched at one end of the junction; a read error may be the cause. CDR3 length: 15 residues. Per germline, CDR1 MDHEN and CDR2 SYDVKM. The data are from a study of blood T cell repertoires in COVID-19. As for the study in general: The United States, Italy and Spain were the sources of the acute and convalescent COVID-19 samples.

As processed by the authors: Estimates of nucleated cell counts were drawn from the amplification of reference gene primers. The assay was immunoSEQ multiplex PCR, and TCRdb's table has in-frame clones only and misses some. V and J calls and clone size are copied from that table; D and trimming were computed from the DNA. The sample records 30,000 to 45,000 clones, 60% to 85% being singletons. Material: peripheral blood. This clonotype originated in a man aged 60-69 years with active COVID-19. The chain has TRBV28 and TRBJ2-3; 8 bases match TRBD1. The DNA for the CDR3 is TGTGCCACCAGTTCAGCAGGGGGCGCCCCAGATACGCAGTATTTT. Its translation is CATSSAGGAPDTQYF.